A selection of T cell receptor beta chains follows, all from one sample in a study of T-cell memory formation after mild COVID-19. TCRdb used MiXCR to reprocess the 5' RACE reads, holding one entry per CDR3 protein. The table has around 180,000 distinct CDR3 sequences, around 20% seen once; the top ten hold 3.5% to 5%. The sequencing input was PBMCs or a T cell subset sorted from them (not recorded which). These receptor sequences come from a man younger than 30 who had mild COVID-19 (a few samples of this study predate the infection). Cell type and time point are not known. Both conserved end residues are part of each CDR3. A D gene is named only where the DNA matches it firmly. Clone size appears in some rows only: once, few, many, or a class for an expanded clone.

>few|NA|TRBJ2-4|TRBV24-1
TGTGCCACCAGTGCCGGACAGAAAAACATTCAGTACTTC
CATSAGQKNIQYF
>NA|NA|TRBJ2-3|TRBV20-1
TGCAGTGCTAGGACTAGTGTATTTACAGATACGCAGTATTTT
CSARTSVFTDTQYF
>NA|NA|TRBJ1-4|TRBV2
TGTGCCAGCAGTGATCCCGGGACCTACTCCGAAAAACTGTTTTTT
CASSDPGTYSEKLFF
>few|NA|TRBJ1-6|TRBV5-1
TGCGCCAGCAGCCCGAGGGTTGGCAGCTCACCCCTCCACTTT
CASSPRVGSSPLHF
>many|NA|TRBJ2-7|TRBV12-3/TRBV12-4
TGTGCCAGCAGTTTAGCGCGGTGGGAGCAGTACTTC
CASSLARWEQYF
>NA|NA|TRBJ2-6|TRBV5-8
TGTGCCAGCAGCTCCAGGGGCTGGGCTGGGGCCAACGTCCTGACTTTC
CASSSRGWAGANVLTF
>few|TRBD2|TRBJ2-1|TRBV11-3
TGTGCCAGCGGGAGGGGAAACAATGAGCAGTTCTTC
CASGRGNNEQFF
>few|NA|TRBJ1-5|TRBV6-6
TGTGCCAGCAGTTATACAGCTCAACCTCAGCCCCAGCATTTT
CASSYTAQPQPQHF
>many|NA|TRBJ1-2|TRBV5-1
TGCGCCAGCAGCTTGGACCGGTATGGCTACACCTTC
CASSLDRYGYTF
>NA|NA|TRBJ1-1|TRBV7-2
TGTGCCAGCAGCTTAGTCAAGAACACTGAAGCTTTCTTT
CASSLVKNTEAFF
>NA|NA|TRBJ2-3|TRBV2
TGTGCCAGCAGTGAGCGCGGCAGGGAGGAGGCAGATACGCAGTATTTT
CASSERGREEADTQYF
>NA|NA|TRBJ2-7|TRBV5-1
TGCGCCAGCAGCCCAGCCGTGGATGCCTCCTACGAGCAGTACTTC
CASSPAVDASYEQYF
>few|NA|TRBJ2-3|TRBV7-2
TGTGCCAGCAGCCTCGCCGGGCTAGGGATTGCAGATACGCAGTATTTT
CASSLAGLGIADTQYF
>few|NA|TRBJ1-4|TRBV12-3/TRBV12-4
TGTGCCAGCAGTTTAAGTCGCAGGGAAAAACTGTTTTTT
CASSLSRREKLFF
>few|NA|TRBJ1-1|TRBV4-1
TGCGCCAGCAGCCAAGGGCAGGGCCCGAACACTGAAGCTTTCTTT
CASSQGQGPNTEAFF
>many|TRBD1|TRBJ2-7|TRBV5-1
TGCGCCAGCAGCTCGCAACCGCCGGGACAGGGAGCCTACGAGCAGTACTTC
CASSSQPPGQGAYEQYF
>NA|TRBD1|TRBJ1-1|TRBV5-1
TGCGCCAGCAGCTTGTACGCGACAGGGCTCGGATACCCCAACACTGAAGCTTTCTTT
CASSLYATGLGYPNTEAFF
>NA|NA|TRBJ2-7|TRBV7-8
TGTGCCAGCAGCTTCCGGACCGAGAGCTCCTACGAGCAGTACTTC
CASSFRTESSYEQYF
>few|NA|TRBJ2-5|TRBV2
TGTGCCAGCATCCGGGACTTCCAAGAGACCCAGTACTTC
CASIRDFQETQYF
>NA|TRBD2|TRBJ2-3|TRBV7-2
TGTGCCAGCAGCCCGGGACTAGCCCATCAAGATACGCAGTATTTT
CASSPGLAHQDTQYF
>NA|TRBD2|TRBJ2-5|TRBV29-1
TGCAGCGTTGTCGTCGCTAGCGGGGGGGCGCAAGAGACCCAGTACTTC
CSVVVASGGAQETQYF
>few|NA|TRBJ1-1|TRBV4-3
TGCGCCAGCAGCCAGCAGGGGTTGAGCACTGAAGCTTTCTTT
CASSQQGLSTEAFF
>few|NA|TRBJ1-4|TRBV4-3
TGCGCCAGCAGCCAAGCTCCACGAAGGACCGCAACTAATGAAAAACTGTTTTTT
CASSQAPRRTATNEKLFF
>NA|NA|TRBJ2-5|TRBV11-2
TGTGCCAGCCGGGGGGCGTGGGAGACCCAGTACTTC
CASRGAWETQYF
>NA|NA|TRBJ1-4|TRBV7-2
TGTGCCAGCAGCTCGGGGACAAGGGAAAAACTGTTTTTT
CASSSGTREKLFF
>NA|NA|TRBJ2-3|TRBV20-1
TGCAGTGCTAGAGTTCGGGCTGGCGGCACAGATACGCAGTATTTT
CSARVRAGGTDTQYF
>NA|NA|TRBJ1-1|TRBV7-6
TGTGCCAGCAGCCTGATGACCGAGAACACTGAAGCTTTCTTT
CASSLMTENTEAFF
>few|NA|TRBJ2-1|TRBV7-2
TGTGCCAGCAGCTTAGTACGGGGTGGTGAGCAGTTCTTC
CASSLVRGGEQFF
>NA|NA|TRBJ2-2|TRBV10-3
TGTGCCATCAGCCTCGGGACAAACACCGGGGAGCTGTTTTTT
CAISLGTNTGELFF
>NA|TRBD2|TRBJ2-3|TRBV19
TGTGCCACCGCGGGCGGGGGGAGCGCAGATACGCAGTATTTT
CATAGGGSADTQYF
>many|TRBD2|TRBJ2-3|TRBV7-2
TGTGCCAGCAGCCCCGCGGGGGGCCGGACAGATACGCAGTATTTT
CASSPAGGRTDTQYF
>NA|TRBD1|TRBJ1-1|TRBV6-6
TGTGCCAGCAGTTACGCGGACAGGGGTGATGCTTTCTTT
CASSYADRGDAFF
>NA|TRBD2|TRBJ2-4|TRBV4-2
TGTGCCAGCAGCCAAGGGTATAGCGGGGAAAACATTCAGTACTTC
CASSQGYSGENIQYF
>NA|TRBD2|TRBJ2-5|TRBV9
TGTGCCAGCAGCTCACTAGCGGGGGGGTTAGAGACCCAGTACTTC
CASSSLAGGLETQYF
>NA|NA|TRBJ2-3|TRBV6-5
TGTGCCAGCAGTTACATGGCAGGCTACGGCACGCAGTATTTT
CASSYMAGYGTQYF
>few|NA|TRBJ1-2|TRBV12-3/TRBV12-4
TGTGCCAGCAGTCCTTTCATAAACCTTGGCTACACCTTC
CASSPFINLGYTF
>NA|NA|TRBJ2-3|TRBV7-3
TGTGCCAGCAGCTTATACTTTGGCAGTCCTCGTTCGGTACGCACAGATACGCAGTATTTT
CASSLYFGSPRSVRTDTQYF
>NA|NA|TRBJ2-3|TRBV7-2
TGTGCCAGCAGCCCCACCCGGCGACAGGGCACAGATACGCAGTATTTT
CASSPTRRQGTDTQYF
>few|NA|TRBJ2-6|TRBV28
TGTGCCAGCAGTTTTGTCACCCGGGCCAACGTCCTGACTTTC
CASSFVTRANVLTF
>NA|TRBD2|TRBJ2-2|TRBV5-1
TGCGCCAGCAGCTCCGCTCTAGCGGGGGGGTTCACCGGGGAGCTGTTTTTT
CASSSALAGGFTGELFF
>few|TRBD1|TRBJ1-2|TRBV18
TGTGCCAGCTCACCAGACAGGGAAAACGGCTATGGCTACACCTTC
CASSPDRENGYGYTF
>NA|TRBD1|TRBJ2-4|TRBV5-1
TGCGCCAGCAGCTTGGACGGGGACAGGGGCATTCAGTACTTC
CASSLDGDRGIQYF
>few|NA|TRBJ1-1|TRBV18
TGTGCCAGCTCACCACCAGGGGGGGAGACTGAAGCTTTCTTT
CASSPPGGETEAFF
>few|TRBD1|TRBJ1-2|TRBV11-1
TGTGCCAGCAGCCCCAGTGCCCAGGGGGTCAACTATGGCTACACCTTC
CASSPSAQGVNYGYTF
>NA|TRBD2|TRBJ2-1|TRBV12-3/TRBV12-4
TGTGCCAGCAGTCCTTTAGCGGGGGGTAGCAATGAGCAGTTCTTC
CASSPLAGGSNEQFF
>NA|NA|TRBJ1-3|TRBV5-1
TGCGCCAGCAGCTTGGCCGACAGTAACTCTGGAAACACCATATATTTT
CASSLADSNSGNTIYF
>many|NA|TRBJ2-1|TRBV6-5
TGTGCCAGCGCCCGGGACGCCGCCTACAATGAGCAGTTCTTC
CASARDAAYNEQFF
>NA|NA|TRBJ2-3|TRBV3-1
TGTGCCAGCAGCTACCGAGCGTCTAGCACAGATACGCAGTATTTT
CASSYRASSTDTQYF
>NA|NA|TRBJ1-2|TRBV7-9
TGTGCCAGCAGCTTAGAGGTCCGTAACTATGGCTACACCTTC
CASSLEVRNYGYTF
>once|NA|TRBJ2-3|TRBV7-3
TGTGCCAGCACCTCATGGGGTCCCAGCACAGATACGCAGTATTTT
CASTSWGPSTDTQYF
>few|NA|TRBJ2-5|TRBV12-3/TRBV12-4
TGTGCCAGCAGTTTAATGGAAGAGACCCAGTACTTC
CASSLMEETQYF
>NA|NA|TRBJ1-4|TRBV5-6
TGTGCCAGCCGGGGTACAGTTAATGAAAAACTGTTTTTT
CASRGTVNEKLFF